The following is a T cell receptor (beta chain) sequence with its context. This clonotype has ten or more counts. No antigen is known for it. Base-call qualities are not available, and no considerably larger clone is one nucleotide away. CDR1 and CDR2 (SGHRS, YFSETQ) derive from the germline V gene. Relative to germline, V is 0 bases shorter and J is 2 bases shorter, with 10 bases between their ends. The CDR3, cysteine through phenylalanine, is 15 amino acids long. Only CDR3 DNA remains: 45 bases, in frame from the first base. The sample comes from a study of neurological immune-mediated disorders (dated 2019 in TCRdb). Study-level background: Among the approximately 35 multiple sclerosis patients, relapsing-remitting MS accounted for approximately 31 and secondary progressive MS accounted for 3. The cohort was made up of around 70 subjects, consisting of 15 or so HAM/TSP patients, around 35 multiple sclerosis patients and around 20 healthy controls. Using UMI-based sequencing, the study compared peripheral blood TCR-beta repertoires from patients with HTLV-I-associated myelopathy (HAM/TSP), patients with multiple sclerosis, and healthy controls. The approximately 100 TCR-beta libraries included longitudinal samples, technical triplicates and paired sorted CD4+ and CD8+ T-cell subsets alongside PBMC samples. Broader findings and caveats from the paper: The highest TCR clonal expansion was observed in HAM/TSP patients, whereas the lowest was observed in MS patients, even when compared with healthy controls. No association of the MS cluster with clinical or MRI features was observed, and the need for larger cohorts was stated by the authors. No identical CDR3 amino acid sequences were shared among expanded clones across subjects, suggesting private TCR-beta repertoires in all groups. Phylogenetic analysis grouped repertoires from 18 of 34 MS patients into a cluster of related CDR3 sequences, suggesting a possible repertoire-level signature.

cDNA was synthesized by template-switch 5'RACE using a primer with a 10-nucleotide random unique molecular identifier that tagged each TCR transcript. Over 170 million TCR-beta sequences, covering 15-18 subjects, were produced in each sequencing run. The RNeasy kit was used to extract total RNA. TCR-beta VDJ regions were amplified with primers for the TCR constant region and the 5'RACE anchor, using the KAPA Real-time Library Amplification kit. Sample indexes and Illumina adaptors were added in a first PCR, after which library yield was increased in a second PCR. After Ampure bead purification, the TCR product of roughly 650 bp was size-selected on a 2% E-gel SizeSelection system. Before pooling, libraries had their quality checked on a Bioanalyzer, their concentration measured with Qubit, and their quantity determined with the Kapa Library Quantification kit. An Illumina HiSeq 2500 sequenced the libraries paired-end 2 x 150 bp. To increase sequence diversity, 25-30% phiX was spiked into each library pool. Per the source publication's procedure: The quality-filtered reads were processed with the UMI-based MiGEC pipeline, whose error correction step removed more than 85% of the raw TCR sequences. VDJ genes were aligned to IMGT germline references, and clonotypes were defined by unique CDR3 amino acid sequence plus V-J genes. Clonal expansion, Shannon diversity and CDR3 relatedness (CalcPairwiseDistances, ClusterSamples) were evaluated with VDJtools, and phylogenetic trees were built with CLCbio workbench. Clones with at least 8 unique UMIs were defined as expanded, with this threshold being based on coefficient-of-variation modelling across technical triplicates. In TCRdb, the public reads were trimmed at Q25 with fastp and aligned with MiXCR, with productive beta chains retained. Rows with a matching CDR3 protein are joined into one entry that keeps the most common DNA and genes. The V and J calls and clone size are TCRdb's, not the authors'. The sample table contains more than 45,000 distinct CDR3 sequences; only one count was recorded for approximately 4% of them. 2.5% to 4% of the sample rests with the top ten.

Unsorted PBMC libraries were generated from 2 million PBMCs stored in RNAlater at -80 °C until RNA extraction. Multiple sclerosis patients were enrolled in a US clinical protocol under which disease progression was evaluated by magnetic resonance imaging. PBMCs were separated from peripheral blood using Ficoll-Hypaque density gradient centrifugation and then cryopreserved in liquid nitrogen. The specimen sequenced was PBMCs. This clonotype originated in a woman under 40 with multiple sclerosis. The rearranged segments are TRBV5-1 and TRBJ2-3; D gene: possibly TRBD2, on 5 matching bases. This receptor has the CDR3 CASSLEWGVTDTQYF. The DNA sequence is TGCGCCAGCAGCTTGGAGTGGGGAGTCACAGATACGCAGTATTTT.